This TCR beta chain was captured in a study of T cell repertoires in cytomegalovirus infection. Comments on this clonotype: Its antigen is unidentified.

TCRdb recomputed calls from the reads with MiXCR, one row per CDR3 protein. The sample holds about 190,000 distinct CDR3 sequences, 28% seen once. Findings and limits, study-wide: HLA-C-restricted CMV clonotypes gave the most frequent clonotype in two of eight donors.

The TCR comes from a human donor in good health (CMV status not recorded). Some clones in this sample may be carry-over from other donors' samples. The specimen sequenced was PBMCs.

CDR3 loop: CASNPNRDGTEAFF. The CDR3 DNA sequence: TGTGCCAGCAATCCTAACAGGGACGGCACTGAAGCTTTCTTT. This chain connects TRBV6-6 to TRBJ1-1; possible D gene TRBD1, 6 bases. Germline V gene sequence: CDR1 MNHNY, CDR2 SVGAGI (reference sequence). The CDR3 consists of 14 residues. Trimming removed 7 bases from V and 4 bases from J, with 16 bases in between.